This T cell receptor (beta chain) was sequenced in a study of cytomegalovirus exposure and HLA in healthy donors. Study overall: Unique TCRs from HLA-typed donors, around 93 million of them, were held in an early data release. The Caucasian-associated ancestry cluster contained 81% of the roughly 370 genotyped donors.

Comment on this clone: The antigen is not known.

Germline lookup yields CDR1 SGHRS and CDR2 YFSETQ. The CDR3 spans 16 residues. V lost 5 bases to trimming and J lost 0 bases; unmatched junction nucleotides: 8. Amplification used 60 Vbeta primers and 13 Jbeta primers. Produced via immunoSEQ multiplex PCR; TCRdb's table is partial and in-frame only. The table shows around 130,000 clones, with around 81% occurring only once. Study-wide results and caveats: TCR beta V- and J-gene trimming was later associated with a missense DCLRE1C variant.

The sequenced material came from PBMCs. The clonotype comes from a woman in her thirties or forties in good health and CMV-seronegative. This chain joins TRBV5-1 and TRBJ2-1; TRBD1 aligns across 7 bases. The CDR3 loop is CASSYIQGSSYNEQFF. The CDR3 DNA is TGCGCCAGCAGTTACATACAGGGGAGCTCCTACAATGAGCAGTTCTTC.